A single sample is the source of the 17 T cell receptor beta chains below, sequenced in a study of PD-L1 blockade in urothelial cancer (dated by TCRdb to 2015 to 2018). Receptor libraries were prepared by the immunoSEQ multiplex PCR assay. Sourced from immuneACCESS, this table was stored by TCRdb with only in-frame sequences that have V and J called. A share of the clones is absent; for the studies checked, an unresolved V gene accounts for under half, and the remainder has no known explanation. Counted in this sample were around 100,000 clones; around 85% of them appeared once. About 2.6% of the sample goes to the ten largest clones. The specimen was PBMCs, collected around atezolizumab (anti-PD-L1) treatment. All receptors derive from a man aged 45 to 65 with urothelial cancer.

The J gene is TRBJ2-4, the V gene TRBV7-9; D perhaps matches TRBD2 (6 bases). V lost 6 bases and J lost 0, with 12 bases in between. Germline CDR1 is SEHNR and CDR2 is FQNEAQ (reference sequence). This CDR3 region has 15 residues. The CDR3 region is CASRTDGGAKNIQYF. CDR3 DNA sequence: TGTGCCAGCAGGACTGACGGGGGAGCCAAAAACATTCAGTACTTC.

CDR3 residues: CASSRDSTYEQYF. CDR3 bases: TGCGCCAGCAGCCGGGACAGTACCTACGAGCAGTACTTC. The chain combines TRBV5-1 with TRBJ2-7; 7 nucleotides line up with TRBD1. Trimming took 4 bases from V and 2 from J; bases not matched to a gene: 3. This CDR3 comprises 13 residues. Germline CDR1 and CDR2: SGHRS and YFSETQ.

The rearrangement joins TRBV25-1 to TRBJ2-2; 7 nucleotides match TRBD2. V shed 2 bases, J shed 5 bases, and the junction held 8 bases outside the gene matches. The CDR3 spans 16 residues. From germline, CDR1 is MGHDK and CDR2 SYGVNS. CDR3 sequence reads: CASSESRIGGTGELFF. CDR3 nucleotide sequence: TGTGCCAGCAGTGAAAGCCGGATCGGGGGGACCGGGGAGCTGTTTTTT.

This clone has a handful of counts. CDR3 loop: CASRPQALNTEAFF. CDR3 nucleotides: TGTGCCAGTAGGCCCCAAGCCTTGAACACTGAAGCTTTCTTT. The chain uses TRBV19 and TRBJ1-1, with D hard to call. This CDR3 contains 14 residues. Germline V gene data show CDR1 as LNHDA and CDR2 as SQIVND (reference sequence). V lost 6 bases to trimming and J lost 0 bases, with 11 bases between them.

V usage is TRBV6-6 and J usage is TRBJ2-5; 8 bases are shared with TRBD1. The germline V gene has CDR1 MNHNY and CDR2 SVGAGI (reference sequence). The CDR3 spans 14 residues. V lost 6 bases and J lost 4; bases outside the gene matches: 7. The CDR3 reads CASSSTGTGETQYF. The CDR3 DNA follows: TGTGCCAGCAGCTCTACGGGGACAGGAGAGACCCAGTACTTC.

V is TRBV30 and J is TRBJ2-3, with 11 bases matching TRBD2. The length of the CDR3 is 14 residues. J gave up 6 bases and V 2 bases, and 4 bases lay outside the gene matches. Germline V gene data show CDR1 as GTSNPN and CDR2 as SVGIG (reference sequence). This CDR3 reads CAWSHLAGGDTQYF. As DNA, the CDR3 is TGTGCCTGGAGTCACCTAGCGGGGGGCGATACGCAGTATTTT.

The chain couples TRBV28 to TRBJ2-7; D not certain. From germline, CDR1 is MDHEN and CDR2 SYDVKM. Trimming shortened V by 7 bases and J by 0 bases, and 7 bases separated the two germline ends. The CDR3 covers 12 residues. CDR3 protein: CASNTASYEQYF. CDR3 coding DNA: TGTGCCAGCAACACAGCCTCCTACGAGCAGTACTTC.

In DNA, the CDR3 is TGTGCCAGCAGTGATAGTCCCGGAGCCTATAATTCACCCCTCCACTTT. Translated, it gives CASSDSPGAYNSPLHF. This chain uses TRBV2 with TRBJ1-6, with D uncertain. CDR1 is SNHLY, CDR2 FYNNEI, per germline. Trimming pared 3 bases from V and 2 bases from J, leaving 11 bases between. The CDR3 runs to 16 residues.

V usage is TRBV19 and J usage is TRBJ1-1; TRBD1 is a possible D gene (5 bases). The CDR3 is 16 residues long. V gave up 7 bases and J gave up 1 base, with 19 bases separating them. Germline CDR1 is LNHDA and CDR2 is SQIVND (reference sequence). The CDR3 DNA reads TGTGCCAGTACCCCATTCGGGCAGGGTGCGAACACTGAAGCTTTCTTT. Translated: CASTPFGQGANTEAFF.

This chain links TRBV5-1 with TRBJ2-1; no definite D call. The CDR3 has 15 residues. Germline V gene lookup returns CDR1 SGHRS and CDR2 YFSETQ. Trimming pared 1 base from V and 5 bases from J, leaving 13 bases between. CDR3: CASSLRPTQNNEQFF. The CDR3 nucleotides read TGCGCCAGCAGCTTGCGGCCGACACAAAACAATGAGCAGTTCTTC.

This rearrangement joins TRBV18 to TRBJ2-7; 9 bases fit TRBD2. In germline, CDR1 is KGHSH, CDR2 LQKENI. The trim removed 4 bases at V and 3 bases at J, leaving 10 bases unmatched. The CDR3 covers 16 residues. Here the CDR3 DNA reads TGTGCCAGCTCACTCTTTCAGGCTAGCGGGAACTACGAGCAGTACTTC. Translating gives CASSLFQASGNYEQYF.

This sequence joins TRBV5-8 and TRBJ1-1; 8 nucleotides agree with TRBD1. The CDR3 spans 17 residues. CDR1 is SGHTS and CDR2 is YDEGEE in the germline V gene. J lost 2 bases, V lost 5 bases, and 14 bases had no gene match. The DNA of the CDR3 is TGTGCCAGCAGAACTATGTTCGGGACAGGCCTTAACACTGAAGCTTTCTTT. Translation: CASRTMFGTGLNTEAFF.

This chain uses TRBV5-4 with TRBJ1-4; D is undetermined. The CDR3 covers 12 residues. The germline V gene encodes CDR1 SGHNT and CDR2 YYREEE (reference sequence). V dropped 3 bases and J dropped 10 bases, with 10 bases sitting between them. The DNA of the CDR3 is TGTGCCAGCAGCTCGGCGGAGGGAAAACTGTTTTTT. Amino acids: CASSSAEGKLFF.

The CDR3, as DNA: TGTGCCAGCAGTGAAGGGGCAGTTGGCGCAGATACGCAGTATTTT. This codes for CASSEGAVGADTQYF. The rearrangement links TRBV6-1 to TRBJ2-3, with D unclear. Trimming left V 1 base short and J 4 bases short, with 12 bases between. The CDR3 is made up of 15 amino acids. CDR1 is MNHNS and CDR2 is SASEGT in the germline V gene.

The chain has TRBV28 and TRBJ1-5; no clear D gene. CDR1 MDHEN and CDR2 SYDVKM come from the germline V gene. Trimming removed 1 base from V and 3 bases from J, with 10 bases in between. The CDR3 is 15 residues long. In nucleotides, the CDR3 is TGTGCCAGCAGTTTATTGCTAGGTGACAATCAGCCCCAGCATTTT. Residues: CASSLLLGDNQPQHF. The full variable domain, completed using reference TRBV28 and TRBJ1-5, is DVKVTQSSRYLVKRTGEKVFLECVQDMDHENMFWYRQDPGLGLRLIYFSYDVKMKEKGDIPEGYSVSREKKERFSLILESASTNQTSMYLCASSLLLGDNQPQHFGDGTRLSIL.

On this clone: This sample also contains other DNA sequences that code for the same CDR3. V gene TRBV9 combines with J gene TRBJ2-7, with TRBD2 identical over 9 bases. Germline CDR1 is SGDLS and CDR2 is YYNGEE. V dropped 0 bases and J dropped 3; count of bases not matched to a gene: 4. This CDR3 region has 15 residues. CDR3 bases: TGTGCCAGCAGCGTAGGAGCGGGAGGAAGCTACGAGCAGTACTTC. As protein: CASSVGAGGSYEQYF.

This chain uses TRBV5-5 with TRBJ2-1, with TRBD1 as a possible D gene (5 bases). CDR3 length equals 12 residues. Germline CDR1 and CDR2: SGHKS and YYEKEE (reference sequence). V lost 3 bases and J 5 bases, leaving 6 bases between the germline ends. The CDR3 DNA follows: TGTGCCAGCAGCTGGGGCGACAATGAGCAGTTCTTC. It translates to CASSWGDNEQFF.